The 27 T cell receptor beta chains below all came from one sample that was sequenced in a study of cytomegalovirus exposure and HLA in healthy donors. It was with 60 Vbeta and 13 Jbeta primers that the PCR ran. Clones were read by immunoSEQ multiplex PCR, and TCRdb kept only the in-frame ones, dropping some. In total, the table holds approximately 110,000 clones. Sequences were obtained from PBMCs. The receptors originated from a middle-aged man in good health and CMV-seronegative.

The V call is TRBV4-1, the J call TRBJ1-1, with D unresolved. The germline V and J ends were trimmed by 0 bases and 4 bases, with 18 bases remaining between them. Per the germline V gene, CDR1 is MGHRA and CDR2 is YSYEKL. This CDR3 is 17 amino acids long. In DNA form, the CDR3 reads TGCGCCAGCAGCCAAGAGGGAGGCGGGCAAGGTGTCACTGAAGCTTTCTTT. Protein sequence: CASSQEGGGQGVTEAFF.

J is TRBJ1-1 and V is TRBV6-5; 8 bases match TRBD1. The CDR3 is 15 amino acids. CDR1 is MNHEY, CDR2 SVGAGI, per germline. Trimming took 0 bases from V and 4 from J; bases not matched to a gene: 4. The CDR3 region has the DNA TGTGCCAGCAGTTACTCGGACAGGGTTGGCACTGAAGCTTTCTTT. Protein product: CASSYSDRVGTEAFF.

The rearrangement joins TRBV5-5 to TRBJ2-7; the D gene is possibly TRBD2 (6 bases). Trimming removed 4 bases from V and 3 bases from J, with 17 bases in between. CDR3 length: 15 residues. Per germline, CDR1 SGHKS and CDR2 YYEKEE (reference sequence). DNA of the CDR3: TGTGCCAGCAGCCGGGGGACGGCAGGGAACTACGAGCAGTACTTC. Protein: CASSRGTAGNYEQYF.

The rearrangement joins TRBV7-2 to TRBJ1-5; unclear D gene. This CDR3 is 14 amino acids long. V was trimmed by 0 bases and J by 7 bases, leaving 10 bases between them. The germline V gene has CDR1 SGHTA and CDR2 FQGNSA. CDR3 nucleotides: TGTGCCAGCAGCTTAGCAGGGTCGGGGCAGCCCCAGCATTTT. Amino acids: CASSLAGSGQPQHF.

This chain links TRBV7-9 with TRBJ2-7; the D gene is possibly TRBD2 (5 bases). V dropped 8 bases and J dropped 6 bases, with 17 bases sitting between them. Germline CDR1 and CDR2: SEHNR and FQNEAQ (reference sequence). This CDR3 is 13 amino acids long. CDR3 region: CASEDSYVSEQYF. The CDR3 DNA is TGTGCCAGCGAGGACTCATATGTAAGCGAGCAGTACTTC.

This chain links TRBV5-8 with TRBJ2-1, with 9 bases matching TRBD2. CDR1 and CDR2 (germline): SGHTS, YDEGEE. Trimming cost V 4 bases and J 8 bases; bases outside gene matches: 10. This CDR3 spans 15 amino acids. In DNA, the CDR3 is TGTGCCAGCAGCCCCCGCATTAGCGGGAGTGATGAGCAGTTCTTC. As protein: CASSPRISGSDEQFF.

The chain is built from TRBV7-2 and TRBJ2-7, with 8 positions matching TRBD1. The CDR3 extends over 16 amino acids. V trimming: 0 bases; J trimming: 7 bases; junction bases outside the gene matches: 11. From germline, CDR1 is SGHTA and CDR2 FQGNSA. This CDR3 reads CASSLASSRGQGEQYF. The CDR3 DNA is TGTGCCAGCAGCTTAGCTAGTTCCAGGGGGCAAGGGGAGCAGTACTTC.

The CDR3 is CASSLTGEDTGELFF. CDR3 DNA: TGTGCCAGCAGCTTAACGGGAGAGGACACCGGGGAGCTGTTTTTT. V usage is TRBV11-3 and J usage is TRBJ2-2, with D possibly matching TRBD2 (6 bases). There are 15 residues in the CDR3. V was pared by 2 bases and J by 3 bases, with 10 bases between. The V gene's germline CDR1 is SGHNT and CDR2 YENEEA.

On this clone: One end of the junction is discordant with germline, which a read error may explain. The rearrangement joins TRBV27 to TRBJ2-7; D uncertain. Germline V gives CDR1 MNHEY, CDR2 SMNVEV (reference sequence). CDR3 length: 14 amino acids. Here the CDR3 reads CASSPNSPSNEQYF. Written as DNA, the CDR3 is TGTGCCAGCAGTCCGAACTCTCCCTCCAACGAGCAGTACTTC.

V and J are TRBV29-1 and TRBJ2-1; the D is unclear. This CDR3 spans 12 amino acids. The germline V gene encodes CDR1 SQVTM and CDR2 ANQGSEA. Trimming shortened V by 6 bases and J by 3 bases, and 9 bases separated the two germline ends. In DNA, the CDR3 is TGCAGCGTCGCTACGGGCTACAATGAGCAGTTCTTC. Residues: CSVATGYNEQFF.

This chain connects TRBV7-8 to TRBJ2-5; 8 bases are shared with TRBD2. The CDR3 has 14 residues. The germline V gene encodes CDR1 SGHVS and CDR2 FQNEAQ. V lost 4 bases to trimming and J lost 3 bases; unmatched junction nucleotides: 4. The CDR3 DNA is TGTGCCAGCAGCTCGCGGGGGGCCGAAGAGACCCAGTACTTC. It is translated as CASSSRGAEETQYF.

The J gene is TRBJ2-2, the V gene TRBV6-1; D gene unclear. The CDR3 consists of 14 residues. Per the germline V gene, CDR1 is MNHNS and CDR2 is SASEGT. The germline V and J ends were trimmed by 4 bases and 3 bases, with 9 bases remaining between them. This chain's CDR3 is CASSAHFYTGELFF. CDR3 coding DNA: TGTGCCAGCAGTGCCCACTTCTACACCGGGGAGCTGTTTTTT.

CDR3: CASSRAGNFLSYEQYF. For the CDR3, the DNA is TGCGCCAGCAGCCGTGCCGGGAACTTCCTCTCCTACGAGCAGTACTTC. The chain couples TRBV5-1 to TRBJ2-7; a possible D gene is TRBD2 (5 bases). Germline V CDR1 and CDR2: SGHRS, YFSETQ. The CDR3 sequence is 16 residues long. The V gene lost 4 bases and the J gene lost 0 bases, with 17 bases spanning the gap.

The CDR3 sequence: CASSSQAPGPYGYTF. In DNA form, the CDR3 reads TGTGCCAGCAGCTCACAGGCACCAGGGCCGTATGGCTACACCTTC. This chain joins TRBV5-4 and TRBJ1-2; weak D call: TRBD1 (5 bases). Germline V gene sequence: CDR1 SGHNT, CDR2 YYREEE (reference sequence). V was trimmed by 3 bases and J by 5 bases, leaving 17 bases between them. This CDR3 region has 15 residues.

V usage is TRBV19 and J usage is TRBJ2-3, with D possibly being TRBD2 (5 bases). This CDR3 region has 12 residues. Trimming left V 9 bases short and J 1 base short, with 8 bases between. The germline V gene has CDR1 LNHDA and CDR2 SQIVND (reference sequence). DNA for the CDR3: TGTGCCAGCGTCGGGGGCACAGATACGCAGTATTTT. It yields the protein CASVGGTDTQYF.

The rearrangement links TRBV5-6 to TRBJ1-2; D is possibly TRBD1 (6 bases). CDR3 length: 12 residues. Trimming removed 5 bases from V and 6 bases from J, with 11 bases in between. Germline loops: CDR1 SGHDT, CDR2 YYEEEE. The CDR3 nucleotides read TGTGCCAGCAGATGGGGGCGGAATGGCTACACCTTC. This translates into CASRWGRNGYTF.

The V and J genes are TRBV7-8 and TRBJ1-4; D is uncertain. Germline CDR1 reads SGHVS; CDR2 reads FQNEAQ. Trimming stripped 2 bases from V and 4 bases from J, with 8 bases between. CDR3 length: 14 amino acids. The CDR3 here is CASSLNRVNEKLFF. CDR3 nucleotides: TGTGCCAGCAGCTTAAATCGGGTTAATGAAAAACTGTTTTTT.

The rearrangement links TRBV7-2 to TRBJ2-5, with 15 bases matching TRBD2. V was pared by 4 bases and J by 2 bases, with 8 bases of the junction left unmatched. Germline CDR1 and CDR2: SGHTA and FQGNSA. This CDR3 is built from 18 residues. The CDR3 sequence: CASSSGLAGGLRQETQYF. The CDR3 DNA reads TGTGCCAGCAGCTCCGGACTAGCGGGAGGGTTAAGGCAAGAGACCCAGTACTTC.

The gene calls are TRBV5-1 and TRBJ1-1; 7 bases line up with TRBD1. CDR1 and CDR2 from the germline V gene are SGHRS and YFSETQ. This CDR3 region has 14 residues. The V and J ends lost 4 bases and 2 bases, in that order; junction bases with no gene match: 5. CDR3 coding DNA: TGCGCCAGCAGCAACTGGGACAGAAACACTGAAGCTTTCTTT. As protein: CASSNWDRNTEAFF.

The J gene is TRBJ1-4, the V gene TRBV5-1; D perhaps matches TRBD1 (5 bases). This CDR3 region has 16 residues. Germline V gene sequence: CDR1 SGHRS, CDR2 YFSETQ. Trimming pared 4 bases from V and 8 bases from J, leaving 21 bases between. CDR3 region: CASSRRQQDPKEKLFF. In DNA form, the CDR3 reads TGCGCCAGCAGCAGACGTCAACAGGATCCAAAGGAAAAACTGTTTTTT.

This chain joins TRBV5-4 and TRBJ1-1, with D possibly matching TRBD1 (6 bases). CDR1 and CDR2 from the germline V gene are SGHNT and YYREEE (reference sequence). The CDR3 covers 16 residues. V was trimmed by 4 bases and J by 5 bases, leaving 21 bases between them. CDR3 DNA: TGTGCCAGCAGCCTGCCGAGGGGGACCGAAAGAACTGAAGCTTTCTTT. It yields the protein CASSLPRGTERTEAFF.

The chain carries TRBV29-1 and TRBJ1-5; 7 positions agree with TRBD1. The trim removed 4 bases at V and 3 bases at J, leaving 3 bases unmatched. The germline CDR1 and CDR2 sequences are SQVTM and ANQGSEA. This CDR3 has 13 amino acids. The CDR3 nucleotides read TGCAGCGTTGGGGACAGTTACAATCAGCCCCAGCATTTT. As protein: CSVGDSYNQPQHF.

The V and J genes are TRBV10-3 and TRBJ2-7; D gene unclear. V was trimmed by 2 bases and J by 4 bases, leaving 6 bases between them. The CDR3 has 12 residues. Per germline, CDR1 ENHRY and CDR2 SYGVKD. The CDR3 loop reads CAISEVAYEQYF. As DNA, the CDR3 is TGTGCCATCAGTGAGGTGGCTTACGAGCAGTACTTC.

The chain uses TRBV5-1 and TRBJ2-5; TRBD1 is a possible D gene (6 bases). The V end lost 2 bases, the J end lost 2 bases, and 10 bases lay between the germline ends. There are 14 residues in the CDR3. Germline V gives CDR1 SGHRS, CDR2 YFSETQ. The CDR3 DNA reads as TGCGCCAGCAGCTTACAGGGCAATCAAGAGACCCAGTACTTC. Protein sequence: CASSLQGNQETQYF.

The DNA of the CDR3 is TGTGCCAGCGGCCCCCAAGGCGGGGGGAACACCGGGGAGCTGTTTTTT. Its protein is CASGPQGGGNTGELFF. The rearrangement uses TRBV27 and TRBJ2-2; 7 nucleotides agree with TRBD2. V shed 8 bases and J 1 base; nucleotides not matched to a gene: 10. The CDR3 runs to 16 residues. Germline lookup yields CDR1 MNHEY and CDR2 SMNVEV (reference sequence).

The chain recombines TRBV29-1 with TRBJ1-1, with TRBD1 identical over 7 bases. V shed 4 bases and J 2 bases; nucleotides not matched to a gene: 4. Germline CDR1 and CDR2: SQVTM and ANQGSEA. The CDR3 is 13 amino acids. CDR3 in amino acids: CSVAGTANTEAFF. The CDR3 DNA reads as TGCAGCGTTGCCGGGACAGCTAACACTGAAGCTTTCTTT.

The chain couples TRBV10-3 to TRBJ1-2, with TRBD1 matching over 8 bases. This CDR3 has 13 residues. Germline V gene data show CDR1 as ENHRY and CDR2 as SYGVKD. The V and J ends lost 3 bases and 9 bases, in that order; junction bases with no gene match: 6. The CDR3 protein is CAISEDRGGRYTF. The DNA of the CDR3 is TGTGCCATCAGTGAAGACAGGGGAGGTCGCTACACCTTC.